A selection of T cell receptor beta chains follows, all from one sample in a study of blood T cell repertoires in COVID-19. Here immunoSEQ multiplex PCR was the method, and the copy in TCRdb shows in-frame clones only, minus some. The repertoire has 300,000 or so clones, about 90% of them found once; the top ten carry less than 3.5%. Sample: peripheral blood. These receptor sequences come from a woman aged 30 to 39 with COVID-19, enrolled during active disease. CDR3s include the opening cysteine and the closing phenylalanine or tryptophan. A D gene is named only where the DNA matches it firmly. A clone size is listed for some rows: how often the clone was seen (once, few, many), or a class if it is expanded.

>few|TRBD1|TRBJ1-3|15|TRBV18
CASSGGQHAGNTIYF
TGTGCCAGCTCAGGGGGACAGCATGCTGGAAACACCATATATTTT
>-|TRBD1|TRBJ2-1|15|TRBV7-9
CASSPGQGSLDEQFF
TGTGCCAGCAGTCCGGGACAGGGGTCTTTGGATGAGCAGTTCTTC
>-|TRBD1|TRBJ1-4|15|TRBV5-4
CASSSGGTPNEKLFF
TGTGCCAGCAGCTCAGGGGGCACACCTAATGAAAAACTGTTTTTT
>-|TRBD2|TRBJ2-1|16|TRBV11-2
CASSLEPSGREYEQFF
TGTGCCAGCAGCTTAGAACCCAGCGGGAGGGAATATGAGCAGTTCTTC
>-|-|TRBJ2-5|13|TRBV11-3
CASSLTDQETQYF
TGTGCCAGCAGCCTTACAGATCAAGAGACCCAGTACTTC
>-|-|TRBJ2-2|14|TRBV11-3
CASSLQGSTGELFF
TGTGCCAGCAGCTTACAGGGTAGCACCGGGGAGCTGTTTTTT
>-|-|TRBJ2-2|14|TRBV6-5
CASRKSGNTGELFF
TGTGCCAGCAGGAAATCCGGGAACACCGGGGAGCTGTTTTTT
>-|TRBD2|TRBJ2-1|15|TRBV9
CAGSILAGGPDEQFF
TGTGCCGGCAGCATCCTAGCGGGAGGGCCGGATGAGCAGTTCTTC
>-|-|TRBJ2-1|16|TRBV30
CAWSVLIAANYNEQFF
TGTGCCTGGAGTGTACTTATAGCGGCGAACTACAATGAGCAGTTCTTC
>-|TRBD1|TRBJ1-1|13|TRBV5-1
CASTEGARTEAFF
TGCGCCAGCACCGAGGGGGCGAGGACTGAAGCTTTCTTT
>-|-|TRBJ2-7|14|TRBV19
CASRTGPLSYEQYF
TGTGCCAGTAGGACAGGCCCGCTCTCCTACGAGCAGTACTTC
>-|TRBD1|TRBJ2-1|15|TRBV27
CASLEPGQSFNEQFF
TGTGCCAGCCTTGAACCGGGACAGAGTTTCAATGAGCAGTTCTTC
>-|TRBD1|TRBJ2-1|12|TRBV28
CASSLRQGEQFF
TGTGCCAGCAGTTTAAGACAGGGGGAGCAGTTCTTC
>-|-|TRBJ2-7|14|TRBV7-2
CASSRRDRPYEQYF
TGTGCCAGCAGCCGGAGGGACCGGCCCTACGAGCAGTACTTC
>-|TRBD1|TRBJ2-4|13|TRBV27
CASSFIQGNIQYF
TGTGCCAGCAGCTTCATACAGGGGAACATTCAGTACTTC
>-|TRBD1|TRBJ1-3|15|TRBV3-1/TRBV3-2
CASSQRDRVGDTIYF
TGTGCCAGCAGCCAGCGGGACAGGGTGGGAGACACCATATATTTT
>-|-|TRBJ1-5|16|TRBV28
CASIGDGYVSNQPQHF
TGTGCCAGCATCGGAGACGGGTATGTAAGCAATCAGCCCCAGCATTTT
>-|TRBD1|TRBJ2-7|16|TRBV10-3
CAISEPTWTGIHEQYF
TGTGCCATCAGTGAGCCCACCTGGACAGGTATCCACGAGCAGTACTTC
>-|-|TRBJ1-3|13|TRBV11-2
CASSPTGRNTIYF
TGTGCCAGCAGCCCCACAGGGAGAAACACCATATATTTT
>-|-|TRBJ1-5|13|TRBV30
CAWKAGSNQPQHF
TGTGCCTGGAAGGCAGGTAGCAATCAGCCCCAGCATTTT
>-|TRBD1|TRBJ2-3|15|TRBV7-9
CASSNTAGGPDTQYF
TGTGCCAGCAGCAACACTGCAGGGGGCCCAGATACGCAGTATTTT
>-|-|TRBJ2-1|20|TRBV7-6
CASSLYAWEEGRASYNEQFF
TGTGCCAGCAGCTTATATGCGTGGGAGGAGGGGAGAGCCTCCTACAATGAGCAGTTCTTC
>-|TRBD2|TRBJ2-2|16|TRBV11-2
CASSHSRGGRTGELFF
TGTGCCAGCAGCCATTCCCGGGGGGGTCGGACCGGGGAGCTGTTTTTT
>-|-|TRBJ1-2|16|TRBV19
CASSMAQEEWGYGYTF
TGTGCCAGTAGTATGGCACAGGAAGAGTGGGGCTATGGCTACACCTTC
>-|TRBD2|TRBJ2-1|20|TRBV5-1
CASSSVLGLAGGTSYNEQFF
TGCGCCAGCAGCTCGGTATTGGGACTAGCGGGAGGGACTTCCTACAATGAGCAGTTCTTC
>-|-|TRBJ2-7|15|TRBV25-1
CASSESWRSSYEQYF
TGTGCCAGCAGTGAATCATGGAGGAGCTCCTACGAGCAGTACTTC
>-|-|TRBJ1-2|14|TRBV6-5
CASRPTDSSYGYTF
TGTGCCAGCAGACCTACAGATTCCTCCTATGGCTACACCTTC
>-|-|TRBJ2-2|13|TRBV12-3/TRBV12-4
CASSFVETGELFF
TGTGCCAGCAGTTTTGTGGAGACCGGGGAGCTGTTTTTT
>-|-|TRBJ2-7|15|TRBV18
CASSPATGKSYEQYF
TGTGCCAGCTCACCGGCCACAGGGAAGAGCTACGAGCAGTACTTC
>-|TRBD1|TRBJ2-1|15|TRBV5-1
CASSVLQGADNEQFF
TGCGCCAGCAGCGTCTTACAGGGGGCGGACAATGAGCAGTTCTTC
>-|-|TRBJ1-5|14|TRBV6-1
CASSETNRVGAQHF
TGTGCCAGCAGTGAAACAAACAGGGTGGGGGCCCAGCATTTT
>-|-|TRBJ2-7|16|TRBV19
CASSSFDNPVLYEQYF
TGTGCCAGTAGTTCTTTCGACAACCCGGTACTTTACGAGCAGTACTTC
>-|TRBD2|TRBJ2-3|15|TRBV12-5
CASGDISGGTDTQYF
TGTGCTAGTGGCGATATTAGCGGGGGCACAGATACGCAGTATTTT
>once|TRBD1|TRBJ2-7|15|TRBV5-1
CASSETGQGNYEQYF
TGCGCCAGCAGCGAAACGGGACAGGGTAACTACGAGCAGTACTTC
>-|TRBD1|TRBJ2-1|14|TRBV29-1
CSGQGEGRYNEQFF
TGCAGCGGCCAGGGGGAAGGAAGGTACAATGAGCAGTTCTTC
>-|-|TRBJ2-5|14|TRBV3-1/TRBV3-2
CASSQGSGQETQYF
TGTGCCAGCAGCCAAGGCTCGGGCCAAGAGACCCAGTACTTC
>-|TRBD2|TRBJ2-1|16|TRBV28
CASSLQAGVRYNEQFF
TGTGCCAGCAGTTTACAAGCGGGAGTTCGGTACAATGAGCAGTTCTTC
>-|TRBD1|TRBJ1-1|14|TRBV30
CAWSPGQGGAEAFF
TGTGCCTGGAGTCCGGGACAGGGTGGCGCTGAAGCTTTCTTT
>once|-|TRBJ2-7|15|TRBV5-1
CASREASAISYEQYF
TGCGCCAGCAGGGAGGCGTCAGCGATCTCCTACGAGCAGTACTTC
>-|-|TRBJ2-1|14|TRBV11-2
CASSSRPGGNEQFF
TGTGCCAGCAGCTCTCGACCCGGAGGGAATGAGCAGTTCTTC
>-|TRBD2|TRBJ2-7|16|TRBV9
CASSVGLAGGSYEQYF
TGTGCCAGCAGCGTAGGTCTTGCGGGAGGATCCTACGAGCAGTACTTC
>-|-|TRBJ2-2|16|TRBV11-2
CAGGLAEMRDTGELFF
TGTGCCGGGGGGCTAGCGGAAATGCGGGACACCGGGGAGCTGTTTTTT
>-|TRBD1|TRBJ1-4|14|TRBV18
CASSPDRGNEKLFF
TGTGCCAGCTCACCAGACAGGGGGAATGAAAAACTGTTTTTT